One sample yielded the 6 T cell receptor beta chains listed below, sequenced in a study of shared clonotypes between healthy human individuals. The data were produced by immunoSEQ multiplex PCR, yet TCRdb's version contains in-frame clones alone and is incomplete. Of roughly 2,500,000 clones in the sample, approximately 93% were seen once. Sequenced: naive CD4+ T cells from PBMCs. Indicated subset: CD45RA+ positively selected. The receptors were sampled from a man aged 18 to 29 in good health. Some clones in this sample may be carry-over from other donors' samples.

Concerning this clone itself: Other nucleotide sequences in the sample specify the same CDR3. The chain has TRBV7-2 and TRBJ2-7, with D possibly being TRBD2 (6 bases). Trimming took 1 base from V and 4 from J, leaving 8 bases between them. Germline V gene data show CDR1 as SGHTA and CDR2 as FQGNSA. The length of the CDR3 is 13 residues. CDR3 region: CASSLGGGYEQYF. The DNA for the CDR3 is TGTGCCAGCAGCTTAGGTGGGGGGTACGAGCAGTACTTC.

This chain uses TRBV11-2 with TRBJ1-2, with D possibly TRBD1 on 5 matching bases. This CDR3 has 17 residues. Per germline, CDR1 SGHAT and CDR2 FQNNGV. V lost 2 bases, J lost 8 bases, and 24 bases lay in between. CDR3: CASSLRGSQGGGEGYTF. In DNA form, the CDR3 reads TGTGCCAGCAGCTTAAGAGGGAGCCAGGGTGGAGGGGAGGGCTACACCTTC.

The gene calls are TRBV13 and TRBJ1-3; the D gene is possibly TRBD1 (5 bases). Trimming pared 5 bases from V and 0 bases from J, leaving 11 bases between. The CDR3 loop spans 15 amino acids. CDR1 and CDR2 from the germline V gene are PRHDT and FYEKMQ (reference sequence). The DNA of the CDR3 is TGTGCCAGCAGCCACCGGGGCGCCTCTGGAAACACCATATATTTT. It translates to CASSHRGASGNTIYF.

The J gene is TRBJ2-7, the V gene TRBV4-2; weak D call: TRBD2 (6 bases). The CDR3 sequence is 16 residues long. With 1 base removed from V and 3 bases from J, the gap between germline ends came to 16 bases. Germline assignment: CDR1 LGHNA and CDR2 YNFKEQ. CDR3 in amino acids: CASSQGREAWRYEQYF. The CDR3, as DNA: TGTGCCAGCAGCCAAGGGAGGGAGGCCTGGCGCTACGAGCAGTACTTC.

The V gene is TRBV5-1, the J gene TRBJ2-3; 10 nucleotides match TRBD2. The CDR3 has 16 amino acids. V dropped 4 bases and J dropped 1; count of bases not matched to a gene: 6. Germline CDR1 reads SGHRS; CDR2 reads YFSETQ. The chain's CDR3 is CASSGTGTSGTDTQYF. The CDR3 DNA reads TGCGCCAGCAGCGGAACCGGGACTAGCGGCACAGATACGCAGTATTTT.

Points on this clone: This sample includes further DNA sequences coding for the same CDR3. The CDR3 nucleotides are TGTGCCAGCCGTTCCGGTGGCTCCTACGAGCAGTACTTC. Protein sequence: CASRSGGSYEQYF. The rearrangement uses TRBV27 and TRBJ2-7; D gene uncertain. CDR1 and CDR2 from the germline V gene are MNHEY and SMNVEV (reference sequence). V gave up 8 bases and J gave up 0 bases, with 11 bases separating them. The CDR3 has 13 amino acids.